This TCR beta chain is from a study of T cells in Graves' hyperthyroidism and ophthalmopathy. The overall study: Prior to any treatment, at the point of initial diagnosis, peripheral blood was collected.

Germline CDR1 MNHEY, CDR2 SMNVEV (reference sequence). V dropped 5 bases and J dropped 3; count of bases not matched to a gene: 7. CDR3 length equals 15 residues. The sample holds many counts of this clonotype. Amplified regions were TCR beta CDR3 sequences from RNA transcripts. First-round RT-PCR targeting the TCR CDR3 was performed with the HTBI primer set. TCRdb analysed the multiplex PCR reads with MiXCR anew, one entry per CDR3 protein. The sample includes hundreds of thousands of distinct CDR3 sequences, 12% to 15% of them seen just once. The source material was blood. This TCR derives from a woman between 18 and 29 years old with Graves' hyperthyroidism. V gene TRBV27 combines with J gene TRBJ2-1, with 7 positions matching TRBD2. DNA of the CDR3: TGTGCCAGCAGTCCCCTAACTAGCGACTACAATGAGCAGTTCTTC. Encoded protein: CASSPLTSDYNEQFF.